A selection of T cell receptor beta chains follows, all from one sample in a study of T cells after yellow fever vaccination. TCRdb recomputed calls from the 5' RACE reads with MiXCR, one row per CDR3 protein. The table lists roughly 500,000 distinct CDR3 sequences, 15% to 20% of them singletons. This specimen was PBMCs, taken 15 days after the yellow fever booster vaccination. The origin of the receptors is a man younger than 40 who received the YFV17D yellow fever vaccine. CDR3s include the opening cysteine and the closing phenylalanine or tryptophan. The order of the fields is V gene, CDR3 protein.

V: TRBV20-1; CDR3: CSAHTTGMVEKLFF
V: TRBV4-3; CDR3: CASSPGTASNIQYF
V: TRBV27; CDR3: CASSPELAAQFNNEQFF
V: TRBV10-3; CDR3: CAISPGKSTDTQYF
V: TRBV5-1; CDR3: CASRDPNTGELFF
V: TRBV7-2; CDR3: CASSLGPTGDGAFF
V: TRBV12-3/TRBV12-4; CDR3: CASSYTAAETQYF
V: TRBV20-1; CDR3: CSASPTSGMDTQYF
V: TRBV5-1; CDR3: CASSLGQGENEQFF
V: TRBV12-3/TRBV12-4; CDR3: CASSSEGGTYEQYF
V: TRBV29-1; CDR3: CSVSPGQDTDTQYF
V: TRBV6-5; CDR3: CASSYSNPTGGSGFRQFF
V: TRBV27; CDR3: CASSDRANYGYTF
V: TRBV9; CDR3: CASSVWESGQPQHF